This TCR beta chain was captured in a study of regulatory T cells in long-lasting Graves disease. Study background: Patients met the persistent Graves' disease definition after over 5 years of antithyroid drugs with positive TSH receptor antibodies.

This clonotype was seen many times. What it recognizes is unknown. Findings and caveats of the study: No thyroid tissue was studied; the work used peripheral blood only. The study found persistent patients shared more public clonotypes (roughly 3,000) than new patients (approximately 970).

TCR beta libraries were built with iRepertoire HTBI primers and Arm-PCR of CDR3 regions. TCRdb redid the calling of the multiplex PCR reads with MiXCR, one entry per CDR3 protein. The sample holds 350,000 to 450,000 distinct CDR3 sequences, around a fifth seen once. Time point defined: persistent/refractory GD, antithyroid drugs over 5 years with positive TRAb. PBMCs provided the RNA from which the TCR library was made. This sequence originates from a female donor with Graves disease. The source was peripheral blood mononuclear cells (PBMCs), collected when the disease was refractory, from a patient treated with antithyroid drugs.

The CDR3 loop reads CASSPGLAIGELFF. In DNA, the CDR3 is TGTGCCAGCAGCCCGGGACTAGCGATCGGGGAGCTGTTTTTT. The genes are TRBV7-9 and TRBJ2-2, with 10 bases fitting TRBD2. Per germline, CDR1 SEHNR and CDR2 FQNEAQ (reference sequence). V was clipped by 5 bases and J by 7 bases; unmatched bases: 4. The CDR3 spans 14 residues.